Reported below is one T cell receptor (beta chain). The antigen remains undetermined. A much larger clone differs by one base, so this may be a read error. The missing conserved phenylalanine or tryptophan at the end of this CDR3 makes a read error likely. The time point here: newly diagnosed GD, antithyroid drugs for less than 3 months. RNA extracted from PBMCs served as the sequencing template. A volume of around 9.9 milliliters of peripheral blood was collected in EDTA tubes. The data originate from a study of regulatory T cells in long-lasting Graves disease. General observations from the study: Preferential use of TRBV28, TRBJ1-2 and TRBJ2-5 was seen in persistent disease.

Through Arm-PCR of CDR3 regions and iRepertoire HTBI primers, TCR beta libraries were built. TCRdb analysed the multiplex PCR reads with MiXCR anew, one entry per CDR3 protein. The sample holds roughly 350,000 distinct CDR3 sequences, roughly 17% seen once. The CDR3 is made up of 16 amino acids. The germline gives CDR1 SEHNR, CDR2 FQNEAQ (reference sequence). The ends lost 3 bases at V and 2 bases at J; junction bases unmatched: 5. These data also featured in a second study, about T cells in Graves' hyperthyroidism and ophthalmopathy.

This TCR came from a man aged 40-49 years with Graves disease. The sequencing here drew on peripheral blood mononuclear cells (PBMCs), taken at new diagnosis, from a patient treated with antithyroid drugs. The chain has TRBV7-9 and TRBJ2-5; 11 bases are a match to TRBD2. CDR3 amino acids: CASSLGLAEMQETQYS. For the CDR3, the DNA is TGTGCCAGCAGCTTGGGACTAGCGGAGATGCAAGAGACCCAGTACTCC.